This T cell receptor beta chain was observed in a study of blood T cell repertoires in COVID-19. Profiling relied on immunoSEQ multiplex PCR, and the TCRdb table lists in-frame clones only, not all of them. The sample contains about 360,000 clones, roughly 86% of which appear only once. CDR1 is GTSNPN, CDR2 SVGIG, per germline (reference sequence). The J segment lost 8 bases and the V segment lost 1 base, leaving 8 bases of the junction unmatched. The CDR3 is 15 amino acids. The receptor's source is a man in his forties or fifties in a cohort exposed to, infected with or recovered from COVID-19 (not recorded which). The genes are TRBV30 and TRBJ1-3; the match to TRBD1 covers 10 bases. Sequenced sample: PBMCs or T cells enriched from blood (not recorded which). The CDR3 spells CAWSAPGQGRYTIYF. The CDR3 coding sequence is TGTGCCTGGAGTGCACCGGGACAGGGGAGGTACACCATATATTTT.